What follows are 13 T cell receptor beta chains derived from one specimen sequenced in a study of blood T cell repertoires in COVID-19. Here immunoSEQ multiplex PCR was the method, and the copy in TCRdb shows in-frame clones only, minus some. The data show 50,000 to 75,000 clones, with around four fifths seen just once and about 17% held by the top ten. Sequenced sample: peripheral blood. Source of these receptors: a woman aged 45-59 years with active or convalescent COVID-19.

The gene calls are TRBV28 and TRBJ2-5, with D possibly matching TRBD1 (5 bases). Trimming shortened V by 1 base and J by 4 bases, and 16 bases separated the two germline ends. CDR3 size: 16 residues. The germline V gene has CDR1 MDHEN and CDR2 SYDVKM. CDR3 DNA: TGTGCCAGCAGTTTATTCGGTCAGGGTAAATCAGAGACCCAGTACTTC. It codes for CASSLFGQGKSETQYF.

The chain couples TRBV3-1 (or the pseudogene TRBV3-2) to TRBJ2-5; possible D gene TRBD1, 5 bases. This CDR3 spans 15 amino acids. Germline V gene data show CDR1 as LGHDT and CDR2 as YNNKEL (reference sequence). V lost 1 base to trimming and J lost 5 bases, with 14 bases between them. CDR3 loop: CASSQVSGIGETQYF. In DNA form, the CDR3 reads TGTGCCAGCAGCCAAGTGTCAGGGATTGGCGAGACCCAGTACTTC.

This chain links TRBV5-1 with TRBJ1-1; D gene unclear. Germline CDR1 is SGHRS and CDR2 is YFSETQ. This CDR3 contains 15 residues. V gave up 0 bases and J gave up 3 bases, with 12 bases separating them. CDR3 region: CASSLVTGLDTEAFF. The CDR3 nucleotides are TGCGCCAGCAGCTTGGTTACGGGTCTGGACACTGAAGCTTTCTTT.

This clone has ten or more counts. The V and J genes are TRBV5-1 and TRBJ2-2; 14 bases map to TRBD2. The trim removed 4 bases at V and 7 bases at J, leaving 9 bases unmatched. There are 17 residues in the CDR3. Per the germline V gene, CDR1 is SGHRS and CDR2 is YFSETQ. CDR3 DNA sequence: TGCGCCAGCAGCATTCCGGGACTAGCGGGAGTCGGCGGGGAGCTGTTTTTT. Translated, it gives CASSIPGLAGVGGELFF.

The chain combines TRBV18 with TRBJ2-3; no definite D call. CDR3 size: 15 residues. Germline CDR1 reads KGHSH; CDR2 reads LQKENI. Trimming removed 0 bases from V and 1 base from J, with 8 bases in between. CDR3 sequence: CASSPPTWGTDTQYF. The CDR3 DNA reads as TGTGCCAGCTCACCACCGACTTGGGGCACAGATACGCAGTATTTT.

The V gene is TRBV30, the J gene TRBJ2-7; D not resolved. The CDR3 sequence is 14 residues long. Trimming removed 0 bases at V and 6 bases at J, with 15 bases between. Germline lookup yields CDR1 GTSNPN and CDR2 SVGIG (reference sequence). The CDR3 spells CAWSVSQQPGEQYF. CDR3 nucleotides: TGTGCCTGGAGTGTTTCCCAGCAGCCGGGCGAGCAGTACTTC. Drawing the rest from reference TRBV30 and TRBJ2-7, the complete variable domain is SQTIHQWPATLVQPVGSPLSLECTVEGTSNPNLYWYRQAAGRGLQLLFYSVGIGQISSEVPQNLSASRPQDRQFILSSKKLLLSDSGFYLCAWSVSQQPGEQYFGPGTRLTVT.

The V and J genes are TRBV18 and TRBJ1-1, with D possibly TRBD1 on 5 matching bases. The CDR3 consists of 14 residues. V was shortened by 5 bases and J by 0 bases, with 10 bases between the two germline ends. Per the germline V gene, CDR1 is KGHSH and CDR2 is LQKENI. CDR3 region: CASSSDTLNTEAFF. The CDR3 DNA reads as TGTGCCAGCTCATCGGACACTTTGAACACTGAAGCTTTCTTT.

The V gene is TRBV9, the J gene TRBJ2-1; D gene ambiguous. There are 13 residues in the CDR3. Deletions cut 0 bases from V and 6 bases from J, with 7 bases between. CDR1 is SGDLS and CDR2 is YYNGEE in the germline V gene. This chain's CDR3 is CASSVARGNEQFF. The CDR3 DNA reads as TGTGCCAGCAGCGTAGCTCGCGGCAATGAGCAGTTCTTC.

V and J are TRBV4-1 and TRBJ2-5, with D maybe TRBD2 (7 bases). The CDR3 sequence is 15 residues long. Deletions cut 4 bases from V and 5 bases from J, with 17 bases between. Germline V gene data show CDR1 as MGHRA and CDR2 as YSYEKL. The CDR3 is CASSPLGGGGETQYF. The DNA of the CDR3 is TGCGCCAGCAGCCCCCTCGGGGGAGGGGGGGAGACCCAGTACTTC.

DNA of the CDR3: TGTGCCTGGAGTGTGCTGCGACAGGGGGCTGGCTACACCTTC. The encoded protein is CAWSVLRQGAGYTF. V gene TRBV30 combines with J gene TRBJ1-2; 10 bases align to TRBD1. V lost 0 bases to trimming and J lost 7 bases; unmatched junction nucleotides: 5. The CDR3 is 14 amino acids. Looked up from germline, CDR1 is GTSNPN and CDR2 is SVGIG (reference sequence).

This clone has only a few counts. The CDR3 loop is CASSARQGAREQYF. CDR3 nucleotides: TGTGCCAGTAGCGCACGACAGGGGGCGAGGGAGCAGTACTTC. The V call is TRBV19, the J call TRBJ2-7; the match to TRBD1 covers 10 bases. From germline, CDR1 is LNHDA and CDR2 SQIVND (reference sequence). After removal of 6 bases from V and 7 bases from J, the junction contained 9 bases not matched to a gene. This CDR3 comprises 14 residues.

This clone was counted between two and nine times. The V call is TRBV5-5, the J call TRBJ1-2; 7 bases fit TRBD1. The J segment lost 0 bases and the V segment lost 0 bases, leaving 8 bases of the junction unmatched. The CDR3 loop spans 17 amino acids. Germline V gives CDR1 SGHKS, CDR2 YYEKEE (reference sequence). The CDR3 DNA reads TGTGCCAGCAGCTTGGGGGACAGATTTGAACCTAACTATGGCTACACCTTC. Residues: CASSLGDRFEPNYGYTF.

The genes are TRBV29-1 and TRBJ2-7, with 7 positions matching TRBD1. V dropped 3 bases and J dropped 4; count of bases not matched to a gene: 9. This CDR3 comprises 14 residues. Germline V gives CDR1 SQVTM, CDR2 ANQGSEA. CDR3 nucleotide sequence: TGCAGCGTTGAGGGAGAGGGGGCTGGGTACGAGCAGTACTTC. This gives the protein CSVEGEGAGYEQYF.